Below, 16 T cell receptor beta chains from the same sample are listed, as sequenced in a study of monozygotic twins with inflammatory bowel disease. Reprocessing the 5' RACE reads, TCRdb reports a single entry for every CDR3 protein and omits DNA. Its listing shows approximately 400,000 distinct CDR3 sequences. The sample comprised blood. These receptors were collected from a human donor with ulcerative colitis or Crohn's disease, or a healthy co-twin of an affected twin (not recorded which).

J is TRBJ2-7 and V is TRBV12-3 or TRBV12-4; the D call of TRBD1 rests on TCRdb alone, since no DNA is present to check it. The CDR3 consists of 14 residues. CDR3 in amino acids: CASSLEGVRHEQYF.

The chain employs TRBV7-9 and TRBJ2-5. Germline V gene lookup returns CDR1 SEHNR and CDR2 FQNEAQ (reference sequence). The CDR3 is 15 amino acids. The CDR3 region is CASSPGSASWETQYF.

The V and J genes are TRBV24-1 and TRBJ2-1; the D call of TRBD1 rests on TCRdb alone, since no DNA is present to check it. This CDR3 is 15 amino acids long. The germline V gene has CDR1 KGHDR and CDR2 SFDVKD. The CDR3 is CATSDSRTGLSEQFF.

The chain is built from TRBV20-1 and TRBJ1-1; no DNA is available, so the TRBD1 call from TCRdb remains unchecked. The V gene's germline CDR1 is DFQATT and CDR2 SNEGSKA (reference sequence). The CDR3 is 14 amino acids. CDR3 sequence reads: CSARSRTGGFEAFF.

J is TRBJ2-5 and V is TRBV20-1; TCRdb's D call, TRBD2, is unchecked because there is no DNA. Germline V gene data show CDR1 as DFQATT and CDR2 as SNEGSKA (reference sequence). This CDR3 region has 15 residues. CDR3 amino acids: CSAYSGSDWGETQYF.

The chain is built from TRBV7-2 and TRBJ2-7; TCRdb calls TRBD2, which cannot be checked without DNA. CDR3 length: 14 amino acids. Germline V gene sequence: CDR1 SGHTA, CDR2 FQGNSA. CDR3 amino acids: CASSLDGGSDEQYF.

The rearrangement joins TRBV5-1 to TRBJ1-2. This CDR3 spans 12 amino acids. In germline, CDR1 is SGHRS, CDR2 YFSETQ. CDR3 sequence: CASTTDANGYTF.

V gene TRBV20-1 combines with J gene TRBJ2-3; the D gene TCRdb calls, TRBD2, cannot be checked with no DNA. The CDR3 consists of 15 residues. Germline CDR1 DFQATT, CDR2 SNEGSKA (reference sequence). CDR3 sequence reads: CSATGLAGFTDTQYF.

The rearrangement links TRBV7-2 to TRBJ2-7; the D call from TCRdb, TRBD1, cannot be confirmed without DNA. The germline V gene has CDR1 SGHTA and CDR2 FQGNSA. The CDR3 length is 15 residues. The CDR3 loop is CASSLDQTGGREQYF.

The chain recombines TRBV12-3 or TRBV12-4 with TRBJ2-2; TCRdb proposes TRBD2, but this gene call is untestable without DNA. The length of the CDR3 is 15 residues. The CDR3: CASSPPEGSTGELFF.

J is TRBJ1-1 and V is TRBV5-4. The CDR3 totals 15 residues. Germline V gives CDR1 SGHNT, CDR2 YYREEE (reference sequence). The CDR3 here is CASSLPGLANTEAFF.

CDR3 protein: CASSPIDRDTEAFF. J is TRBJ1-1 and V is TRBV27; as DNA is missing, the TRBD1 call by TCRdb cannot be tested. The CDR3 has 14 amino acids. In germline, CDR1 is MNHEY, CDR2 SMNVEV (reference sequence).

The rearrangement links TRBV5-1 to TRBJ1-1. Looked up from germline, CDR1 is SGHRS and CDR2 is YFSETQ. This CDR3 contains 15 residues. CDR3 protein: CASSLAGQMNTEAFF. Full variable domain (remainder filled in from reference TRBV5-1 and TRBJ1-1): KAGVTQTPRYLIKTRGQQVTLSCSPISGHRSVSWYQQTPGQGLQFLFEYFSETQRNKGNFPGRFSGRQFSNSRSEMNVSTLELGDSALYLCASSLAGQMNTEAFFGQGTRLTVV.

This chain connects TRBV9 to TRBJ2-7; there is no DNA to check the TCRdb D call of TRBD2. The CDR3 extends over 16 amino acids. CDR1 SGDLS and CDR2 YYNGEE come from the germline V gene. CDR3 amino acids: CASSVDGGGGQGEQYF.

This chain's CDR3 is CASSLPTTGKETGELFF. The chain has TRBV7-9 and TRBJ2-2; TCRdb's D gene call, TRBD1, goes unchecked for lack of DNA. From germline, CDR1 is SEHNR and CDR2 FQNEAQ (reference sequence). This CDR3 is built from 17 residues.

The chain joins TRBV5-4 to TRBJ2-5; there is no DNA to check the TCRdb D call of TRBD1. This CDR3 region has 15 residues. Germline CDR1 is SGHNT and CDR2 is YYREEE (reference sequence). The CDR3 sequence: CASSFDRGRGGTQYF.